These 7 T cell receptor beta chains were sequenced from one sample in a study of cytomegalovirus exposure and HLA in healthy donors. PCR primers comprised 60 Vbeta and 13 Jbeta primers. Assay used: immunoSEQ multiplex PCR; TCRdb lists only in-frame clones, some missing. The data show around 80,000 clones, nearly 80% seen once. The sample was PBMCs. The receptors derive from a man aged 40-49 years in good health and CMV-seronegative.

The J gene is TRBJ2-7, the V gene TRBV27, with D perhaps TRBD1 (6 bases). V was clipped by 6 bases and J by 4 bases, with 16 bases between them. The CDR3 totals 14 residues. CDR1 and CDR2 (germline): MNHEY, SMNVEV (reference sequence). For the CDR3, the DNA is TGTGCCAGCAGACCTAATGGACAGATTTACGAGCAGTACTTC. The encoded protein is CASRPNGQIYEQYF.

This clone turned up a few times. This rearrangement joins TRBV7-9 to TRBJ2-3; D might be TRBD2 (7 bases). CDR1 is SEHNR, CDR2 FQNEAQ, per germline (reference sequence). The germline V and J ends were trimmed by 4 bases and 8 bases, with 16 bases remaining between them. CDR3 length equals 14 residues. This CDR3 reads CASSSFRGAGTQYF. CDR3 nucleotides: TGTGCCAGCAGCTCTTTTCGGGGGGCGGGTACGCAGTATTTT.

DNA for the CDR3: TGTGCCAGCAGCTTCCCCTGGACTAGCGGGAGGACGTACGAGCAGTACTTC. Protein sequence: CASSFPWTSGRTYEQYF. V and J are TRBV7-8 and TRBJ2-7, with TRBD2 matching 14 bases. The CDR3 contains 17 residues. V gave up 3 bases and J gave up 4 bases; unmatched junction bases: 8. The germline gives CDR1 SGHVS, CDR2 FQNEAQ.

The CDR3 bases are TGTGCCAGCAGCTCCGGCGGAGCGGGATCCTACAATGAGCAGTTCTTC. This encodes CASSSGGAGSYNEQFF. The chain is built from TRBV7-2 and TRBJ2-1, with TRBD2 identical over 7 bases. The CDR3 is 16 residues long. J gave up 1 base and V 4 bases, and 7 bases lay outside the gene matches. Germline V gene data show CDR1 as SGHTA and CDR2 as FQGNSA. Together with reference TRBV7-2 and TRBJ2-1, the CDR3 gives the full variable domain: GAGVSQSPSNKVTEKGKDVELRCDPISGHTALYWYRQSLGQGLEFLIYFQGNSAPDKSGLPSDRFSAERTGGSVSTLTIQRTQQEDSAVYLCASSSGGAGSYNEQFFGPGTRLTVL.

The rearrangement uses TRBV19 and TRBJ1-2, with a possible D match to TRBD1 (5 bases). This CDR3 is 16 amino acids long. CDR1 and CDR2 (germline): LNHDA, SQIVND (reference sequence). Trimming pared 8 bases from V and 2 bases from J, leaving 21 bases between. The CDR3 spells CASGFRAAPSNYGYTF. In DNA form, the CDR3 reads TGTGCCAGTGGGTTCAGGGCCGCTCCTTCCAACTATGGCTACACCTTC. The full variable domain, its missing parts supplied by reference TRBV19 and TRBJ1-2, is DGGITQSPKYLFRKEGQNVTLSCEQNLNHDAMYWYRQDPGQGLRLIYYSQIVNDFQKGDIAEGYSVSREKKESFPLTVTSAQKNPTAFYLCASGFRAAPSNYGYTFGSGTRLTVV.

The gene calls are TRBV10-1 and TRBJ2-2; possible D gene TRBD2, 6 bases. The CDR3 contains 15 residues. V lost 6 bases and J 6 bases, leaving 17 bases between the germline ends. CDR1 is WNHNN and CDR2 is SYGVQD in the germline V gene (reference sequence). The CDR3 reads CASRNIPGDAGELFF. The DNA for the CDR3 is TGCGCCAGCAGGAACATCCCGGGAGATGCCGGGGAGCTGTTTTTT.

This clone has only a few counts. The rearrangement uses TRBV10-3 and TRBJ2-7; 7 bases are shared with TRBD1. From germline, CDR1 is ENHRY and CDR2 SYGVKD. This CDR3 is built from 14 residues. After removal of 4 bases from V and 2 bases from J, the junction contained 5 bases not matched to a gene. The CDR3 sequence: CAISGVGGPYEQYF. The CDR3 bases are TGTGCCATCAGTGGCGTAGGGGGCCCCTACGAGCAGTACTTC.